This T cell receptor beta chain was recorded in a study of molecular identifiers for immune sequencing clone quantification. Germline CDR1 SGHTA, CDR2 FQGTGA. V trimming: 5 bases; J trimming: 13 bases; junction bases outside the gene matches: 20. CDR3 size: 16 residues. Study results and limitations: Beyond 20 RNA copies, clones held over 99% of effector molecules, compared with under 1% in naive cells. Spiked Jurkat TCR RNA from one cell was reportedly detectable among fewer than 1.2 million naive cells.

One entry per CDR3 protein, called by TCRdb with MiXCR from the PCR reads. Of approximately 320,000 distinct CDR3 sequences detected, about a quarter appear once; the ten largest clones hold roughly 0.7%. Notes on this clonotype: Antigen specificity is unknown. One base away lies a much larger clone, so this may be a sequencing read error.

The receptor comes from a human donor in good health. Some libraries in this study had Jurkat cell RNA spiked in. Sequencing was carried out using naive CD8+ T cells from blood, with Jurkat cell RNA spiked in. Subset meaning: FACS-sorted CD8+CD4-CCR7+CD45RA+ naive T cells. This chain links TRBV7-3 with TRBJ2-1; TRBD2 aligns across 7 bases. Here the CDR3 reads CASSPGGAGLQETQFF. The CDR3 DNA is TGTGCCAGCAGCCCGGGTGGAGCGGGGTTACAAGAGACCCAGTTCTTC.